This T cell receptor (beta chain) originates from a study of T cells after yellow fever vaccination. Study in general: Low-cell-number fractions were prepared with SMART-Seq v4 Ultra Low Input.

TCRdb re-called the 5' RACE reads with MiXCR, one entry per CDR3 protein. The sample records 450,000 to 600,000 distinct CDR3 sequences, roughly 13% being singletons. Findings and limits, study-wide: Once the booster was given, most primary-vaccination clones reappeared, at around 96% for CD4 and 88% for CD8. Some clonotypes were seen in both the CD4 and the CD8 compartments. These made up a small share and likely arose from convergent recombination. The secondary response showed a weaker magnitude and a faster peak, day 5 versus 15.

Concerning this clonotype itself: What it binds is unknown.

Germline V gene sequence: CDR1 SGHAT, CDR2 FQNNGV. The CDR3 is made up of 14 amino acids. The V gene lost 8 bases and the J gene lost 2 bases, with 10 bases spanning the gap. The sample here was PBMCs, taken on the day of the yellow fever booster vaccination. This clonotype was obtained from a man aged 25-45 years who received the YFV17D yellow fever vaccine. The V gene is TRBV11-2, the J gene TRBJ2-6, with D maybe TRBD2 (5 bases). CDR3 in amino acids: CASPGGPGANVLTF. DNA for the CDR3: TGTGCCAGCCCCGGAGGCCCTGGGGCCAACGTCCTGACTTTC.